The clone carrying this T cell receptor (beta chain) was picked up many times. Antigen unknown. This entry is derived from a study of post-analysis software for immune sequencing data. Study context: The cohort encompassed relapsing-remitting, secondary progressive and progressive-relapsing multiple sclerosis disease courses.

Study observations and caveats: When compared against controls, multiple sclerosis patients showed significantly lower normalized Chao1 diversity. When patients were compared with controls, about five TRBV segments were more frequent, TRBV5-6, TRBV5-1 and TRBV20-1 among them.

Per germline, CDR1 MGHDK and CDR2 SYGVNS. CDR3 length: 14 residues. With 3 bases removed from V and 8 bases from J, the gap between germline ends came to 16 bases. Each TCR beta cDNA library carried unique molecular identifiers. TCRdb fed the PCR reads into MiXCR, producing one record per CDR3 protein. Of around 260,000 distinct CDR3 sequences in the sample, 30% to 45% were seen once. This TCR came from a girl aged 5-17 years with multiple sclerosis. The genes are TRBV25-1 and TRBJ1-2; a weak D match, TRBD1 (6 bases). The sequenced sample consisted of blood. CDR3 bases: TGTGCCAGCAGTGACCCTACAGGGTTCAGGGGCTACACCTTC. Amino acids: CASSDPTGFRGYTF.